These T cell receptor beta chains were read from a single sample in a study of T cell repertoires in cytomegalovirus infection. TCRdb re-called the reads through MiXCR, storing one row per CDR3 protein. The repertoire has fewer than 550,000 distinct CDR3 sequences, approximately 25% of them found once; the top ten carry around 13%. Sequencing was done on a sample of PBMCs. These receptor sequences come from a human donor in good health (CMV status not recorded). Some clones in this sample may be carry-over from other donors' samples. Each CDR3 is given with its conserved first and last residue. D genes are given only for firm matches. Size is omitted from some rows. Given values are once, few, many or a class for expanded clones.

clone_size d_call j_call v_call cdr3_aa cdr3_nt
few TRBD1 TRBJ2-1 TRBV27 CASSTNRDRGREQFF TGTGCCAGCAGTACTAACCGGGACAGGGGGCGTGAGCAGTTCTTC
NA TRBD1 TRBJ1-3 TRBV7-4 CASSLSGQGAGNTIYF TGTGCCAGCAGCTTATCTGGACAGGGAGCTGGAAACACCATATATTTT
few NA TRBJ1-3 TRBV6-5 CASSSGGLSGNTIYF TGTGCCAGCAGTTCGGGGGGTCTCTCTGGAAACACCATATATTTT
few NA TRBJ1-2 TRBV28 CASSGRRAGYTF TGTGCCAGCAGCGGACGGCGGGCGGGCTACACCTTC
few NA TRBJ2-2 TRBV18 CASSPRRLEAGELFF TGTGCCAGCTCTCCTAGGAGACTAGAGGCCGGGGAGCTGTTTTTT
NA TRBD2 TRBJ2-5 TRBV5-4 CASSHDLPAGGLETQYF TGTGCCAGCAGCCATGACTTGCCAGCGGGAGGGCTAGAGACCCAGTACTTC
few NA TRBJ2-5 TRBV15 CATSRGGTAETQYF TGTGCCACCAGCAGGGGCGGGACAGCAGAGACCCAGTACTTC
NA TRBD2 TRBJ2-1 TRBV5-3 CASSGGLAGFEQFF TGTGCCAGCAGCGGGGGACTAGCGGGCTTTGAGCAGTTCTTC
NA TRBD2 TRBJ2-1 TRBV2 CASRATSGRYSYNEQFF TGTGCCAGCAGGGCGACTAGCGGGAGGTATTCCTACAATGAGCAGTTCTTC
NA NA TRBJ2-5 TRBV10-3 CAISELEKEETQYF TGTGCCATCAGTGAGTTAGAGAAAGAAGAGACCCAGTACTTC
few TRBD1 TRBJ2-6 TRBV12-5 CASGLDWGQTNSGANVLTF TGTGCTAGTGGTTTGGACTGGGGACAGACCAACTCTGGGGCCAACGTCCTGACTTTC
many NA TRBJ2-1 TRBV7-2 CASSLAPGAGEQFF TGTGCCAGCAGCTTAGCGCCAGGGGCCGGGGAGCAGTTCTTC
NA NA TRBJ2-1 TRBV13 CASSNSAALEQFF TGTGCCAGCAGCAATTCGGCGGCGTTGGAGCAGTTCTTC
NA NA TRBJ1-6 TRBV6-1 CASRRGKMDSPLHF TGTGCCAGCAGGAGGGGGAAGATGGATTCACCCCTCCACTTT
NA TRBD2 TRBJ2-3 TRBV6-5 CASHAGGPGDTQYF TGTGCCAGCCACGCGGGAGGGCCGGGAGATACGCAGTATTTT
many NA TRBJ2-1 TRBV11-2 CASSLDVGNEQFF TGTGCCAGCAGCTTAGATGTGGGCAATGAGCAGTTCTTC
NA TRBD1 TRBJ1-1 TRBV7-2 CASTTTYRGDTEAFF TGTGCCAGCACCACCACGTACAGGGGGGACACTGAAGCTTTCTTT
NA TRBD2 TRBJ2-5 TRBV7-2 CASSLFLAGGGETQYF TGTGCCAGCAGCTTATTCCTAGCGGGAGGGGGGGAGACCCAGTACTTC
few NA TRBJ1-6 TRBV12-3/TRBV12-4 CASSLLVSSYNSPLHF TGTGCCAGCAGTTTACTTGTGAGCTCCTATAATTCACCCCTCCACTTT
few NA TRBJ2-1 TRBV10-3 CAISESLNEQFF TGTGCCATCAGTGAGTCTTTGAATGAGCAGTTCTTC
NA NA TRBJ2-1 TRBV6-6 CASSYDPGRNEQFF TGTGCCAGCAGTTACGACCCGGGAAGAAATGAGCAGTTCTTC
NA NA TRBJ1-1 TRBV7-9 CASLDLGGGWDTEAFF TGTGCCAGCCTTGACTTGGGAGGGGGATGGGACACTGAAGCTTTCTTT
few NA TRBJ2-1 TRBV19 CASSMRGLPYNEQFF TGTGCCAGTAGTATGAGGGGATTGCCCTACAATGAGCAGTTCTTC